This passage covers 22 T cell receptor beta chains from one sample sequenced in a study of T cell repertoires in cytomegalovirus infection. Their recognized antigens are unknown. MiXCR, applied by TCRdb to the reads, yields one record per CDR3 protein. The sample has approximately 590,000 distinct CDR3 sequences; roughly 42% are singletons. The specimen comprised cultured PBMCs, sampled from culture after CMV antigen stimulation. The receptors here all came from a human donor in good health (CMV status not recorded). Some clones in this sample may be carry-over from other donors' samples.

The CDR3 here is CASSPGTDDSPLHF. In nucleotides, the CDR3 is TGTGCCAGCTCACCCGGGACGGATGATTCACCCCTCCACTTT. The gene calls are TRBV18 and TRBJ1-6; weak D call: TRBD1 (5 bases). Germline assignment: CDR1 KGHSH and CDR2 LQKENI. With 3 bases removed from V and 8 bases from J, the gap between germline ends came to 11 bases. This CDR3 has 14 amino acids. Full variable domain (remainder filled in from reference TRBV18 and TRBJ1-6): NAGVMQNPRHLVRRRGQEARLRCSPMKGHSHVYWYRQLPEEGLKFMVYLQKENIIDESGMPKERFSAEFPKEGPSILRIQQVVRGDSAAYFCASSPGTDDSPLHFGNGTRLTVT.

This clonotype appeared a single time. The rearrangement uses TRBV12-3 or TRBV12-4 and TRBJ1-1; possible D gene TRBD1, 5 bases. The CDR3 is 14 amino acids. Trimming pared 5 bases from V and 1 base from J, leaving 11 bases between. CDR3 loop: CASSRPGGNTEAFF. The CDR3 DNA reads as TGTGCCAGCAGTCGACCCGGGGGGAACACTGAAGCTTTCTTT.

This clonotype occurred a few times. The V and J genes are TRBV6-5 and TRBJ2-7; TRBD1 agrees at 11 bases. The germline V gene has CDR1 MNHEY and CDR2 SVGAGI. The J segment lost 6 bases and the V segment lost 5 bases, leaving 6 bases of the junction unmatched. The CDR3 consists of 14 residues. CDR3 sequence: CASSKDRGRVEQYF. The CDR3 DNA is TGTGCCAGCAGTAAGGACAGGGGGCGAGTCGAGCAGTACTTC.

The rearrangement links TRBV10-2 to TRBJ2-7; 8 nucleotides align to TRBD1. The CDR3 runs 16 residues. Germline CDR1 reads WSHSY; CDR2 reads SAAADI. V was clipped by 4 bases and J by 1 base; unmatched bases: 9. CDR3 protein: CASSGSVGQESYEQYF. In DNA, the CDR3 is TGCGCCAGCAGTGGGTCGGTGGGACAGGAATCCTACGAGCAGTACTTC.

The chain links TRBV27 to TRBJ2-7; D gene unclear. Germline-derived CDR1 and CDR2 are MNHEY and SMNVEV (reference sequence). This CDR3 is 12 amino acids long. Trimming took 6 bases from V and 2 from J, leaving 8 bases between them. The CDR3 bases are TGTGCCAGCAGAACTATTCCCTACGAGCAGTACTTC. It translates to CASRTIPYEQYF.

The chain joins TRBV11-2 to TRBJ2-1; TRBD2 agrees at 11 bases. Per germline, CDR1 SGHAT and CDR2 FQNNGV. V lost 2 bases to trimming and J lost 4 bases; unmatched junction nucleotides: 16. This CDR3 has 20 residues. The CDR3 reads CASSLRRGLADLLGYNEQFF. The CDR3 DNA sequence: TGTGCCAGCAGCTTACGTAGGGGACTAGCGGACCTTCTGGGGTACAATGAGCAGTTCTTC.

This clonotype was observed a few times. V usage is TRBV6-8 and J usage is TRBJ2-7; D might be TRBD1 (5 bases). V lost 6 bases to trimming and J lost 0 bases, with 9 bases between them. Germline V lookup: CDR1 MNHGY, CDR2 SAAAGT. The length of the CDR3 is 13 residues. CDR3 sequence (DNA): TGTGCCAGCAGGTACAGGACCTCCTACGAGCAGTACTTC. Encoded protein: CASRYRTSYEQYF.

The chain couples TRBV7-2 to TRBJ2-7; D unresolved. The CDR3 runs to 14 residues. V lost 0 bases and J 3 bases, leaving 9 bases between the germline ends. The germline gives CDR1 SGHTA, CDR2 FQGNSA. The CDR3 DNA reads as TGTGCCAGCAGCTTAGCGAGATCCGTCTACGAGCAGTACTTC. Translated, it gives CASSLARSVYEQYF.

This clonotype showed up many times. The CDR3 protein is CASSIIRGELFF. CDR3 DNA: TGTGCCAGTAGTATAATCCGCGGGGAGCTGTTTTTT. V usage is TRBV19 and J usage is TRBJ2-2; D is unclear. The CDR3 covers 12 residues. Germline lookup yields CDR1 LNHDA and CDR2 SQIVND (reference sequence). The V end lost 2 bases, the J end lost 7 bases, and 5 bases lay between the germline ends. Based on the CDR3 plus reference TRBV19 and TRBJ2-2, the full variable domain is DGGITQSPKYLFRKEGQNVTLSCEQNLNHDAMYWYRQDPGQGLRLIYYSQIVNDFQKGDIAEGYSVSREKKESFPLTVTSAQKNPTAFYLCASSIIRGELFFGEGSRLTVL.

The chain employs TRBV7-2 and TRBJ1-5; tentatively, D is TRBD1 (5 bases). The V gene lost 2 bases and the J gene lost 6 bases, with 17 bases spanning the gap. This CDR3 has 16 amino acids. The germline V gene has CDR1 SGHTA and CDR2 FQGNSA. DNA for the CDR3: TGTGCCAGCAGCTTAAACCCGTCTGGGGCTCTTCAGCCCCAGCATTTT. The encoded protein is CASSLNPSGALQPQHF.

This CDR3 reads CATSREPRMSGGANVLTF. The CDR3 DNA is TGTGCCACCAGCAGAGAGCCGAGGATGAGCGGCGGGGCCAACGTCCTGACTTTC. The chain carries TRBV15 and TRBJ2-6, with a tentative D call TRBD2 (5 bases). The length of the CDR3 is 18 residues. The germline V and J ends were trimmed by 0 bases and 4 bases, with 16 bases remaining between them. Per germline, CDR1 LNHNV and CDR2 YYDKDF (reference sequence).

This clonotype has a count of ten or more. V gene TRBV7-6 combines with J gene TRBJ2-2; 7 nucleotides agree with TRBD2. There are 16 residues in the CDR3. V trimming: 2 bases; J trimming: 5 bases; junction bases outside the gene matches: 8. From germline, CDR1 is SGHVS and CDR2 FNYEAQ. The CDR3 loop is CASSLSRRGGTGELFF. In DNA, the CDR3 is TGTGCCAGCAGCTTATCCCGTAGGGGAGGGACCGGGGAGCTGTTTTTT.

V is TRBV6-2 or TRBV6-3 and J is TRBJ2-1; 9 positions match TRBD1. J was trimmed by 5 bases and V by 6 bases; bases with no gene match: 8. This CDR3 comprises 15 residues. Germline values: CDR1 MNHEY, CDR2 SVGEGT. For the CDR3, the DNA is TGTGCCAGCAGCACAAGCCGGACAGGGGACAATGAGCAGTTCTTC. Protein product: CASSTSRTGDNEQFF.

There are a few counts of this clonotype. J is TRBJ2-1 and V is TRBV19; 11 nucleotides align to TRBD2. CDR3 length: 17 amino acids. CDR1 and CDR2 from the germline V gene are LNHDA and SQIVND (reference sequence). With V trimmed by 4 bases and J by 2 bases, 7 bases remained unmatched. The CDR3 loop reads CASSSLAGGPTYNEQFF. In DNA, the CDR3 is TGTGCCAGTAGTAGTCTAGCGGGAGGTCCCACCTACAATGAGCAGTTCTTC.

The gene calls are TRBV12-5 and TRBJ1-1; possible D gene TRBD1, 5 bases. Germline CDR1 and CDR2: LGHNT and FRNRAP. CDR3 length: 14 amino acids. The V end was cut by 3 bases, the J end by 6 bases, with 14 bases between. CDR3 in DNA: TGTGCTAGTGGTTTTGGGAAGGGGATCTCTGAAGCTTTCTTT. This sequence encodes CASGFGKGISEAFF.

This clonotype was seen a handful of times. The rearrangement joins TRBV7-8 to TRBJ1-1, with D possibly TRBD1 on 6 matching bases. In germline, CDR1 is SGHVS, CDR2 FQNEAQ. The CDR3 runs to 16 residues. The V end lost 5 bases, the J end lost 0 bases, and 16 bases lay between the germline ends. CDR3 residues: CASSPAWTVMNTEAFF. CDR3 nucleotide sequence: TGTGCCAGCAGCCCAGCGTGGACAGTAATGAACACTGAAGCTTTCTTT.

A few counts support this clonotype. Written as DNA, the CDR3 is TGTGCCAGCAGGGGACAGGGAGGGGATGAGCAGTTCTTC. This codes for CASRGQGGDEQFF. The chain is built from TRBV6-1 and TRBJ2-1, with 9 bases aligning to TRBD1. This CDR3 contains 13 residues. Trimming cost V 6 bases and J 8 bases; bases outside gene matches: 5. Germline CDR1 MNHNS, CDR2 SASEGT.

The V gene is TRBV7-2, the J gene TRBJ2-5, with D maybe TRBD2 (6 bases). The V and J ends lost 3 bases and 7 bases respectively, with 18 bases between them. The CDR3 has 15 residues. Germline CDR1 SGHTA, CDR2 FQGNSA. The CDR3 nucleotides are TGTGCCAGCAGCTTGGCCCCGGACTACCGAGGGACCCAGTACTTC. Translating it yields CASSLAPDYRGTQYF.

The chain joins TRBV6-6 to TRBJ1-4; no clear D. Trimming removed 4 bases from V and 4 bases from J, with 10 bases in between. Per germline, CDR1 MNHNY and CDR2 SVGAGI (reference sequence). There are 14 residues in the CDR3. The CDR3 region has the DNA TGTGCCAGCAGTTCCCCGGAGATTAATGAAAAACTGTTTTTT. Translated: CASSSPEINEKLFF.

The gene calls are TRBV7-2 and TRBJ1-6; unclear D gene. CDR3 length: 12 amino acids. Germline CDR1 SGHTA, CDR2 FQGNSA. Trimming took off 1 base at V and 11 bases at J, with 6 bases between the two ends. The CDR3 sequence is CASSLGKPPLHF. CDR3 nucleotide sequence: TGTGCCAGCAGCTTAGGTAAACCACCCCTCCACTTT.

This clonotype has a handful of counts. The V gene is TRBV2, the J gene TRBJ2-5; the D gene is possibly TRBD2 (6 bases). CDR1 and CDR2 (germline): SNHLY, FYNNEI. CDR3 length equals 15 residues. V was pared by 4 bases and J by 5 bases, with 17 bases between. For the CDR3, the DNA is TGTGCCAGCAGTGGGGTCCCTCCTGGGGGGGAGACCCAGTACTTC. Protein: CASSGVPPGGETQYF.

The chain joins TRBV7-9 to TRBJ2-3; D unresolved. This CDR3 comprises 13 residues. Per germline, CDR1 SEHNR and CDR2 FQNEAQ (reference sequence). V dropped 11 bases and J dropped 0 bases, with 12 bases sitting between them. In DNA form, the CDR3 reads TGTGCCGTAGATGGAGTTAGCACAGATACGCAGTATTTT. This translates into CAVDGVSTDTQYF.